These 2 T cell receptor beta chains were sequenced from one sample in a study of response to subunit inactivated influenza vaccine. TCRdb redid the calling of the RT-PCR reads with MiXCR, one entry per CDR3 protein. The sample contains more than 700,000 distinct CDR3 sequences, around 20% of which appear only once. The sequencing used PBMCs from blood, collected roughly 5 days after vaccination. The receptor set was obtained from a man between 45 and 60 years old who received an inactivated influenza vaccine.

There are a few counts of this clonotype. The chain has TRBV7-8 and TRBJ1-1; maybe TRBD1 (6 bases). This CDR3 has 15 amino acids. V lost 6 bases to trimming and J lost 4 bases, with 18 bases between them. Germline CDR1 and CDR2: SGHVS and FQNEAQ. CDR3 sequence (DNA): TGTGCCAGCAGAGATGGGGGGAGGGGGGGCACTGAAGCTTTCTTT. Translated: CASRDGGRGGTEAFF.

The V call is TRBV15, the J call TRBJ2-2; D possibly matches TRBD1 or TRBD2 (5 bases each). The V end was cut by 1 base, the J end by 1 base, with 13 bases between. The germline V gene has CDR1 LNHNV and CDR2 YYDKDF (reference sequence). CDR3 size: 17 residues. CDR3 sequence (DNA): TGTGCCACCAGCAGAGGATGGTGGGGGATGAACACCGGGGAGCTGTTTTTT. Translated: CATSRGWWGMNTGELFF.